Listed here are 19 T cell receptor beta chains from one sample, sequenced in a study of T-cell reconstitution after alpha-beta-depleted transplantation in children. As it was prepared, the TCRbeta library received unique molecular identifiers. MiXCR, applied by TCRdb to the PCR reads, yields one record per CDR3 protein. The table includes approximately 130,000 distinct CDR3 sequences, more than 9.5% detected once. This material consisted of PBMCs, mostly from graft donor cells, taken 180 days after TCRalphabeta/CD19-depleted stem cell transplant. These receptors came from a girl under three years old who had a stem cell transplant for combined immunodeficiency, so the T cells may come from the graft donor.

This clonotype was counted a few times. V usage is TRBV29-1 and J usage is TRBJ1-4; no clear D gene. V gave up 6 bases and J gave up 0 bases, with 8 bases separating them. Looked up from germline, CDR1 is SQVTM and CDR2 is ANQGSEA. The CDR3 sequence is 13 residues long. CDR3 amino acids: CSVARATNEKLFF. The CDR3 coding sequence is TGCAGCGTAGCGCGCGCAACTAATGAAAAACTGTTTTTT. Combining the CDR3 with reference TRBV29-1 and TRBJ1-4 gives the whole variable domain SAVISQKPSRDICQRGTSLTIQCQVDSQVTMMFWYRQQPGQSLTLIATANQGSEATYESGFVIDKFPISRPNLTFSTLTVSNMSPEDSSIYLCSVARATNEKLFFGSGTQLSVL.

J is TRBJ1-6 and V is TRBV20-1; D gene unclear. The CDR3 covers 16 residues. Per germline, CDR1 DFQATT and CDR2 SNEGSKA (reference sequence). V lost 8 bases, J lost 7 bases, and 24 bases lay in between. Here the CDR3 DNA reads TGCAGTACAAGACCCGACACCCTTCTATTAAATTCACCCCTCCACTTT. The encoded protein is CSTRPDTLLLNSPLHF.

This clonotype was seen a few times. This sequence joins TRBV6-5 and TRBJ2-2; perhaps TRBD1 as D (5 bases). Germline V gene data show CDR1 as MNHEY and CDR2 as SVGAGI. The CDR3 totals 16 residues. V dropped 2 bases and J dropped 3 bases, with 13 bases sitting between them. This CDR3 reads CASSYEQGWYTGELFF. The CDR3 nucleotides are TGTGCCAGCAGTTACGAGCAGGGTTGGTACACCGGGGAGCTGTTTTTT.

This chain connects TRBV4-3 to TRBJ2-5, with D perhaps given as TRBD1 or TRBD2 (6 bases each). The V gene's germline CDR1 is LGHNA and CDR2 YSLEER. Trimming stripped 0 bases from V and 7 bases from J, with 21 bases between. The CDR3 length is 17 residues. CDR3 bases: TGCGCCAGCAGCCAAGATCTGGGGACTCAACCGGGGGCGACCCAGTACTTC. Amino acid sequence: CASSQDLGTQPGATQYF.

On this clonotype: One junction end disagrees with the germline gene, perhaps due to a read error. Here the CDR3 DNA reads TGTGCCGGCAGCCAAGACAGGGGTCGGTCACCCCTCCACTTT. Protein sequence: CAGSQDRGRSPLHF. The chain links TRBV14 to TRBJ1-6, with TRBD1 matching 8 bases. The CDR3 has 14 amino acids. The germline gives CDR1 SGHDN, CDR2 FVKESK.

The V and J genes are TRBV10-3 and TRBJ2-2, with D perhaps matching TRBD1 (5 bases). The V gene lost 0 bases and the J gene lost 13 bases, with 18 bases spanning the gap. Germline CDR1 ENHRY, CDR2 SYGVKD. This CDR3 is 15 amino acids long. In DNA form, the CDR3 reads TGTGCCATCAGTGAGTCCCGACTGGAAGGCCAGGGGCTGTTTTTT. Protein product: CAISESRLEGQGLFF.

V gene TRBV12-3 or TRBV12-4 combines with J gene TRBJ2-5; 7 nucleotides match TRBD1. Trimming took 6 bases from V and 6 from J; bases not matched to a gene: 16. The CDR3 has 16 amino acids. In DNA form, the CDR3 reads TGTGCCAGCAGAGCTTCCGGGACAGAGCTGTTTCAGACCCAGTACTTC. Residues: CASRASGTELFQTQYF.

V usage is TRBV29-1 and J usage is TRBJ1-4; D not resolved. The V gene lost 4 bases and the J gene lost 2 bases, with 14 bases spanning the gap. Germline CDR1 SQVTM, CDR2 ANQGSEA. This CDR3 contains 15 residues. The CDR3 here is CSVGQAGLTNEKLFF. The CDR3, as DNA: TGCAGCGTTGGCCAGGCAGGCCTTACTAATGAAAAACTGTTTTTT.

This clonotype was recorded many times. The chain has TRBV10-3 and TRBJ2-1; no clear D. V gave up 2 bases and J gave up 9 bases, with 5 bases separating them. Per the germline V gene, CDR1 is ENHRY and CDR2 is SYGVKD. This CDR3 is built from 11 residues. Here the CDR3 DNA reads TGTGCCATCAGTGAGGGACCTGAGCAGTTCTTC. The encoded protein is CAISEGPEQFF.

The table lists this clonotype with a few counts. The rearrangement uses TRBV6-5 and TRBJ1-1; D is uncertain. Trimming pared 2 bases from V and 0 bases from J, leaving 13 bases between. CDR3 length: 16 amino acids. Germline CDR1 and CDR2: MNHEY and SVGAGI. The CDR3 nucleotides are TGTGCCAGCAGTTACCCAGCATCCGGTATGAACACTGAAGCTTTCTTT. Protein sequence: CASSYPASGMNTEAFF.

This clonotype was seen only a few times. The gene calls are TRBV9 and TRBJ2-2; D gene unclear. Germline values: CDR1 SGDLS, CDR2 YYNGEE. The ends were cut back, 0 bases at V and 5 bases at J, with 8 bases in the middle. The CDR3 spans 14 residues. Here the CDR3 reads CASSVGSLTGELFF. The DNA of the CDR3 is TGTGCCAGCAGCGTAGGGTCTCTAACCGGGGAGCTGTTTTTT.

This chain connects TRBV7-2 to TRBJ2-7, with 8 bases aligning to TRBD1. The V gene end was trimmed by 4 bases and the J gene end by 4 bases; junction bases not matched to a gene: 6. The CDR3 runs to 14 residues. The germline gives CDR1 SGHTA, CDR2 FQGNSA. CDR3: CASSSGTGLYEQYF. In DNA, the CDR3 is TGTGCCAGCAGCTCGGGGACAGGACTTTACGAGCAGTACTTC. Filled out from reference TRBV7-2 and TRBJ2-7, the complete variable domain reads GAGVSQSPSNKVTEKGKDVELRCDPISGHTALYWYRQSLGQGLEFLIYFQGNSAPDKSGLPSDRFSAERTGGSVSTLTIQRTQQEDSAVYLCASSSGTGLYEQYFGPGTRLTVT.

V usage is TRBV18 and J usage is TRBJ2-7; D is uncertain. V dropped 3 bases and J dropped 3 bases, with 9 bases sitting between them. In germline, CDR1 is KGHSH, CDR2 LQKENI. The CDR3 consists of 13 residues. The DNA of the CDR3 is TGTGCCAGCTCACCCCGGCCAGGCTACGAGCAGTACTTC. Residues: CASSPRPGYEQYF.

This clonotype was detected a few times. The rearrangement links TRBV15 to TRBJ1-1; D is ambiguous. CDR1 is LNHNV and CDR2 is YYDKDF in the germline V gene (reference sequence). V gave up 0 bases and J gave up 0 bases, with 17 bases separating them. This CDR3 region has 18 residues. As DNA, the CDR3 is TGTGCCACCAGCAGAGATCGTGGGTTTGACAACGTGAACACTGAAGCTTTCTTT. Protein: CATSRDRGFDNVNTEAFF. The whole variable domain, filled in from reference TRBV15 and TRBJ1-1, reads DAMVIQNPRYQVTQFGKPVTLSCSQTLNHNVMYWYQQKSSQAPKLLFHYYDKDFNNEADTPDNFQSRRPNTSFCFLDIRSPGLGDTAMYLCATSRDRGFDNVNTEAFFGQGTRLTVV.

This clonotype was detected only a few times. The chain couples TRBV29-1 to TRBJ2-3, with unresolved D. The germline gives CDR1 SQVTM, CDR2 ANQGSEA. The CDR3 loop spans 11 amino acids. V was trimmed by 5 bases and J by 3 bases, leaving 6 bases between them. The CDR3 reads CSVTPTDTQYF. As DNA, the CDR3 is TGCAGCGTTACCCCAACAGATACGCAGTATTTT.

The chain joins TRBV11-2 to TRBJ2-1; D is undetermined. Germline lookup yields CDR1 SGHAT and CDR2 FQNNGV. The CDR3 extends over 15 amino acids. Deletions cut 8 bases from V and 5 bases from J, with 19 bases between. CDR3 protein: CASRGIGRFNNEQFF. As DNA, the CDR3 is TGTGCCAGCCGCGGAATTGGACGGTTCAACAATGAGCAGTTCTTC.

This clonotype occurred a few times. The chain is built from TRBV20-1 and TRBJ2-3; TRBD1 agrees at 7 bases. V dropped 5 bases and J dropped 5; count of bases not matched to a gene: 1. Germline CDR1 reads DFQATT; CDR2 reads SNEGSKA (reference sequence). This CDR3 region has 11 residues. CDR3 region: CSAYRGDTQYF. The CDR3 nucleotides read TGCAGTGCTTACAGGGGAGATACGCAGTATTTT.

This clonotype was seen a handful of times. V usage is TRBV7-2 and J usage is TRBJ2-3, with D unresolved. This CDR3 comprises 15 residues. The V gene's germline CDR1 is SGHTA and CDR2 FQGNSA. V gave up 1 base and J gave up 1 base, with 9 bases separating them. DNA for the CDR3: TGTGCCAGCAGCTTAGGGGGTCTGCGCACAGATACGCAGTATTTT. It yields the protein CASSLGGLRTDTQYF.

This clonotype was counted a few times. The chain recombines TRBV29-1 with TRBJ2-2, with TRBD2 matching over 13 bases. CDR1 and CDR2 (germline): SQVTM, ANQGSEA. V dropped 0 bases and J dropped 7; count of bases not matched to a gene: 2. This CDR3 comprises 15 residues. Written as DNA, the CDR3 is TGCAGCGTTGAAGAGACTAGCGGGGGGTACGGGGAGCTGTTTTTT. It translates to CSVEETSGGYGELFF.